This T cell receptor (beta chain) was sequenced during a study of identical twins. Study-level results: Out-of-frame alpha sequences that twins shared showed excess low generation probability. Beta clonotypes that were abundant in cord blood contained fewer insertions, a pattern absent from memory repertoires.

This clonotype was observed a handful of times. Its antigen remains unidentified. TCRdb itself ran the 5' RACE reads through MiXCR, one entry per CDR3 protein. This repertoire shows about 790,000 distinct CDR3 sequences, around a sixth found once; its top ten account for around 12%. The CDR3 covers 15 residues. CDR1 and CDR2 from the germline V gene are SGHDT and YYEEEE. V was pared by 2 bases and J by 2 bases, with 5 bases of the junction left unmatched. The sample was also linked to a second study, of T cells expressing NK-cell markers. That investigation notes: Several experiments confined sorting to alpha-beta TCR T cells with an anti-gamma-delta TCR antibody. For a handful of donors, these clonotypes were likewise the leading ones in the CD3+CD56-NKG2C+ fraction.

The sequencing input was PBMCs. This TCR came from a woman aged 18-29 years in good health. The gene calls are TRBV5-6 and TRBJ2-7, with 9 bases matching TRBD2. Written as DNA, the CDR3 is TGTGCCAGCAGCTTACTAGCGGGTGTAACCTACGAGCAGTACTTC. Its translation: CASSLLAGVTYEQYF.